What follows are 16 T cell receptor beta chains derived from one specimen sequenced in a study of CD4 T cells in relation to SARS-CoV-2 and coronaviruses. TCRdb keeps only in-frame clones here, not all; method: immunoSEQ multiplex PCR. This sample has tens of thousands of clones, with 86% found just once. Before the COVID-19 pandemic, during about 2011-2019, CD4+ T cells were taken from unexposed donors. The source material was memory CD4+ T cells from PBMCs. The receptor source for this set is a human donor in good health.

Only one count was recorded for this clone. V usage is TRBV7-3 and J usage is TRBJ2-1, with TRBD2 as a possible D gene (6 bases). With 1 base removed from V and 7 bases from J, the gap between germline ends came to 14 bases. In germline, CDR1 is SGHTA, CDR2 FQGTGA. CDR3 length: 15 amino acids. CDR3 in DNA: TGTGCCAGCAGCTTAATCGGGAGAAAGGTTAATGAGCAGTTCTTC. Its protein product is CASSLIGRKVNEQFF.

This clone was detected a few times. The CDR3, as DNA: TGTGCCAGCAGTGTCCAGGGTAATGGCAATCAGCCCCAGCATTTT. It encodes CASSVQGNGNQPQHF. The gene calls are TRBV27 and TRBJ1-5, with D tentatively TRBD1 (5 bases). The CDR3 runs 15 residues. Germline loops: CDR1 MNHEY, CDR2 SMNVEV (reference sequence). V was trimmed by 5 bases and J by 2 bases, leaving 13 bases between them.

The chain joins TRBV6-1 to TRBJ1-1; the match to TRBD1 covers 9 bases. The V and J ends lost 2 bases and 3 bases, in that order; junction bases with no gene match: 13. The CDR3 has 18 residues. Germline values: CDR1 MNHNS, CDR2 SASEGT. CDR3 in amino acids: CASSERGTGGYRDTEAFF. CDR3 sequence (DNA): TGTGCCAGCAGTGAAAGAGGCACAGGGGGCTATAGGGACACTGAAGCTTTCTTT.

The chain employs TRBV2 and TRBJ2-5, with D possibly TRBD2 on 6 matching bases. The CDR3 extends over 15 amino acids. Germline-derived CDR1 and CDR2 are SNHLY and FYNNEI. V was shortened by 6 bases and J by 2 bases, with 16 bases between the two germline ends. The CDR3 DNA reads as TGTGCCAGCAGGGAACGGGGACTGAAACAAGAGACCCAGTACTTC. This translates into CASRERGLKQETQYF.

This clone was counted only a few times. The chain employs TRBV3-1 (or the pseudogene TRBV3-2) and TRBJ1-5, with D possibly matching TRBD1 (6 bases). The CDR3 extends over 16 amino acids. With 2 bases removed from V and 3 bases from J, the gap between germline ends came to 14 bases. Germline V gene sequence: CDR1 LGHDT, CDR2 YNNKEL (reference sequence). The CDR3 spells CASSQQGGGFNQPQHF. CDR3 DNA: TGTGCCAGCAGCCAACAAGGGGGGGGCTTCAATCAGCCCCAGCATTTT.

This rearrangement joins TRBV11-2 to TRBJ1-1, with 7 bases identical to TRBD1. The germline V gene has CDR1 SGHAT and CDR2 FQNNGV. The junction had 8 bases not matched to a gene; V was cut back by 5 bases and J by 5 bases. This CDR3 contains 14 residues. CDR3 region: CASSQRGRGTEAFF. CDR3 sequence (DNA): TGTGCCAGCAGCCAAAGGGGGCGCGGGACTGAAGCTTTCTTT.

The gene calls are TRBV28 and TRBJ1-1; TRBD1 is a possible D gene (5 bases). Germline V gene sequence: CDR1 MDHEN, CDR2 SYDVKM. V lost 6 bases and J 5 bases, leaving 16 bases between the germline ends. The CDR3 sequence is 14 residues long. The CDR3 here is CASSGGGSMTEAFF. The CDR3 DNA reads TGTGCCAGCAGCGGGGGGGGATCCATGACTGAAGCTTTCTTT.

The chain joins TRBV5-1 to TRBJ1-2; 9 bases line up with TRBD1. In germline, CDR1 is SGHRS, CDR2 YFSETQ. The CDR3 sequence is 16 residues long. Losses at the gene ends were 3 bases for V and 7 bases for J; bases not matched to a gene: 13. The CDR3 nucleotides read TGCGCCAGCAGCTCTGGACAGGGGCCGGGAGGGAGTGGCTACACCTTC. It yields the protein CASSSGQGPGGSGYTF.

This clone was seen only once. The chain carries TRBV29-1 and TRBJ2-1; D not certain. Trimming removed 0 bases from V and 3 bases from J, with 12 bases in between. Germline values: CDR1 SQVTM, CDR2 ANQGSEA. The CDR3 is 15 amino acids. CDR3 residues: CSVEDGRAHYNEQFF. The CDR3 coding sequence is TGCAGCGTTGAAGATGGTAGGGCACACTACAATGAGCAGTTCTTC.

This clone was detected a few times. The V gene is TRBV4-2, the J gene TRBJ2-1; 12 bases align to TRBD2. This CDR3 is built from 16 residues. J was trimmed by 4 bases and V by 1 base; bases with no gene match: 2. Per germline, CDR1 LGHNA and CDR2 YNFKEQ. The CDR3 sequence is CASSQALAGGYNEQFF. The DNA for the CDR3 is TGTGCCAGCAGCCAAGCACTAGCGGGAGGATACAATGAGCAGTTCTTC.

V is TRBV19 and J is TRBJ1-5; TRBD1 is a possible D gene (5 bases). The V end lost 6 bases, the J end lost 7 bases, and 16 bases lay between the germline ends. Looked up from germline, CDR1 is LNHDA and CDR2 is SQIVND (reference sequence). This CDR3 has 14 residues. Here the CDR3 reads CASSRPGGDQPQHF. The CDR3, as DNA: TGTGCCAGTAGCCGACCGGGGGGGGACCAGCCCCAGCATTTT.

This chain joins TRBV11-2 and TRBJ1-1; no definite D call. Germline CDR1 and CDR2: SGHAT and FQNNGV. Deletions cut 3 bases from V and 1 base from J, with 6 bases between. The CDR3 extends over 13 amino acids. CDR3 DNA: TGTGCCAGCAGCTTTCGAGGGAACACTGAAGCTTTCTTT. Encoded protein: CASSFRGNTEAFF.

V gene TRBV6-2 or TRBV6-3 combines with J gene TRBJ1-5; 7 bases agree with TRBD1. CDR3 size: 16 residues. V lost 0 bases, J lost 2 bases, and 4 bases stayed unmatched. CDR1 MNHEY and CDR2 SVGEGT come from the germline V gene. The CDR3 region has the DNA TGTGCCAGCAGTTACTCCGTAACAGGGGGCAATCAGCCCCAGCATTTT. Its translation is CASSYSVTGGNQPQHF.

The gene calls are TRBV6-5 and TRBJ1-1; a possible D gene is TRBD1 (6 bases). From germline, CDR1 is MNHEY and CDR2 SVGAGI. Trimming removed 0 bases from V and 1 base from J, with 9 bases in between. The CDR3 covers 15 residues. The CDR3 loop is CASSYSVTGNTEAFF. In DNA form, the CDR3 reads TGTGCCAGCAGTTACTCCGTGACAGGGAACACTGAAGCTTTCTTT.

The chain combines TRBV18 with TRBJ1-1; D is unresolved. The CDR3 contains 14 residues. The V and J ends lost 1 base and 4 bases respectively, with 10 bases between them. Germline CDR1 is KGHSH and CDR2 is LQKENI. CDR3 nucleotide sequence: TGTGCCAGCTCACCACAGGTGGAGGGCACTGAAGCTTTCTTT. This translates into CASSPQVEGTEAFF.

The chain employs TRBV28 and TRBJ1-6, with D tentatively TRBD1 (5 bases). Germline V gene sequence: CDR1 MDHEN, CDR2 SYDVKM. The CDR3 sequence is 15 residues long. Trimming removed 7 bases at V and 9 bases at J, with 19 bases between. The CDR3 reads CASNPFRGEISPLHF. The CDR3 bases are TGTGCCAGCAATCCCTTCCGAGGGGAAATTTCACCCCTCCACTTT. Looking up the rest from reference TRBV28 and TRBJ1-6 gives the full variable domain: DVKVTQSSRYLVKRTGEKVFLECVQDMDHENMFWYRQDPGLGLRLIYFSYDVKMKEKGDIPEGYSVSREKKERFSLILESASTNQTSMYLCASNPFRGEISPLHFGNGTRLTVT.